Following are 15 T cell receptor beta chains from one sample sequenced in a study of siplizumab effects on memory and regulatory T cells. Sequenced by immunoSEQ multiplex PCR; TCRdb stores in-frame clones only, minus some. Found here are roughly 100,000 clones, roughly 92% of them singletons; the top ten hold roughly 1%. Specimen: CD4+ T cells sorted from blood. These receptors were taken from a human donor in good health.

This sequence joins TRBV7-8 and TRBJ1-3; TRBD1 agrees at 8 bases. V lost 3 bases, J lost 2 bases, and 9 bases stayed unmatched. CDR1 and CDR2 (germline): SGHVS, FQNEAQ. The CDR3 covers 17 residues. CDR3 nucleotide sequence: TGTGCCAGCAGCTTCCCGGCAGGGGGCATTACTGGAAACACCATATATTTT. Translation gives CASSFPAGGITGNTIYF.

The rearrangement links TRBV30 to TRBJ1-2; 10 bases are a match to TRBD1. This CDR3 contains 14 residues. Unmatched junction bases numbered 12, after V lost 2 bases and J lost 12 bases. Germline V gene data show CDR1 as GTSNPN and CDR2 as SVGIG (reference sequence). In DNA, the CDR3 is TGTGCCTGGAGTACGACCGGGACAGGGGTCTCGGACACCTTC. This encodes CAWSTTGTGVSDTF.

The V call is TRBV11-2, the J call TRBJ2-2; 11 bases match TRBD2. J was trimmed by 5 bases and V by 5 bases; bases with no gene match: 4. The CDR3 length is 15 residues. CDR1 and CDR2 from the germline V gene are SGHAT and FQNNGV. The CDR3 nucleotides read TGTGCCAGCAGCCGACTAGCGGGAAGGACCGGGGAGCTGTTTTTT. It translates to CASSRLAGRTGELFF. Using reference TRBV11-2 and TRBJ2-2 for the parts outside the CDR3, the full variable domain is EAGVAQSPRYKIIEKRQSVAFWCNPISGHATLYWYQQILGQGPKLLIQFQNNGVVDDSQLPKDRFSAERLKGVDSTLKIQPAKLEDSAVYLCASSRLAGRTGELFFGEGSRLTVL.

This rearrangement joins TRBV20-1 to TRBJ1-2, with D uncertain. This CDR3 spans 11 amino acids. Germline V gives CDR1 DFQATT, CDR2 SNEGSKA (reference sequence). Deletions cut 3 bases from V and 7 bases from J, with 9 bases between. CDR3 bases: TGCAGTGCTAGCTCCCCCAGTGGCTACACCTTC. Protein: CSASSPSGYTF.

The rearrangement joins TRBV30 to TRBJ2-2; D is unclear. The CDR3 totals 19 residues. Trimming took 0 bases from V and 5 from J, leaving 25 bases between them. Germline V lookup: CDR1 GTSNPN, CDR2 SVGIG (reference sequence). This CDR3 is CAWSVRTVGVPLGTGELFF. In DNA, the CDR3 is TGTGCCTGGAGTGTACGGACCGTCGGAGTTCCCTTAGGGACCGGGGAGCTGTTTTTT.

This clone has more than one count but fewer than ten. The chain uses TRBV10-2 and TRBJ1-5, with D possibly matching TRBD1 (5 bases). The CDR3 is made up of 12 amino acids. V shed 8 bases and J shed 10 bases, with 15 bases lying between them. The germline CDR1 and CDR2 sequences are WSHSY and SAAADI. CDR3 protein: CASGGGPRPQHF. The CDR3 DNA follows: TGCGCCAGCGGCGGGGGACCGAGACCCCAGCATTTT.

The rearrangement joins TRBV5-1 to TRBJ2-1; TRBD1 agrees at 9 bases. The CDR3 sequence is 15 residues long. The germline V gene has CDR1 SGHRS and CDR2 YFSETQ. Trimming removed 8 bases from V and 6 bases from J; junction bases left unmatched: 12. CDR3: CARKPPGQGGNEQFF. CDR3 nucleotides: TGCGCCAGAAAACCTCCGGGACAGGGAGGCAATGAGCAGTTCTTC.

The chain couples TRBV25-1 to TRBJ2-1; D is undetermined. The germline V and J ends were trimmed by 4 bases and 6 bases, with 16 bases remaining between them. Germline CDR1 MGHDK, CDR2 SYGVNS. The CDR3 sequence is 15 residues long. CDR3 coding DNA: TGTGCCAGCAGTGGGGCAGGATGGGTTAGCAATGAGCAGTTCTTC. This gives the protein CASSGAGWVSNEQFF.

The table lists this clone with a count of one. V is TRBV29-1 and J is TRBJ2-5; D unresolved. This CDR3 contains 11 residues. V was cut by 3 bases and J by 5 bases, with 7 bases left in between. Germline CDR1 and CDR2: SQVTM and ANQGSEA. Here the CDR3 reads CSVDLWETQYF. The CDR3, as DNA: TGCAGCGTTGATCTCTGGGAGACCCAGTACTTC.

This chain joins TRBV28 and TRBJ1-1, with D unresolved. From germline, CDR1 is MDHEN and CDR2 SYDVKM. V was trimmed by 3 bases and J by 6 bases, leaving 17 bases between them. The CDR3 contains 15 residues. The CDR3 reads CASSFRFPRRSEAFF. CDR3 in DNA: TGTGCCAGCAGTTTTAGGTTTCCCCGCCGCTCTGAAGCTTTCTTT.

This chain connects TRBV27 to TRBJ1-3; D gene unclear. CDR3 length equals 13 residues. The V end lost 5 bases, the J end lost 3 bases, and 8 bases lay between the germline ends. CDR1 and CDR2 from the germline V gene are MNHEY and SMNVEV (reference sequence). The CDR3 sequence: CASSINFGNTIYF. The CDR3 DNA sequence: TGTGCCAGCAGTATAAATTTTGGAAACACCATATATTTT.

The J gene is TRBJ2-1, the V gene TRBV7-8, with TRBD2 matching 11 bases. The CDR3 totals 16 residues. Germline CDR1 SGHVS, CDR2 FQNEAQ. V lost 2 bases to trimming and J lost 6 bases; unmatched junction nucleotides: 6. This chain's CDR3 is CASSLSLAGGSNEQFF. CDR3 DNA: TGTGCCAGCAGCTTATCGCTAGCGGGAGGATCCAATGAGCAGTTCTTC.

This clone appeared once. The chain is built from TRBV18 and TRBJ2-1; unclear D gene. The V end was cut by 5 bases, the J end by 7 bases, with 18 bases between. Germline CDR1 and CDR2: KGHSH and LQKENI. CDR3 length: 15 residues. The chain's CDR3 is CASSVRRDFANEQFF. DNA for the CDR3: TGTGCCAGCTCAGTTCGAAGGGATTTCGCGAATGAGCAGTTCTTC. Drawing the rest from reference TRBV18 and TRBJ2-1, the complete variable domain is NAGVMQNPRHLVRRRGQEARLRCSPMKGHSHVYWYRQLPEEGLKFMVYLQKENIIDESGMPKERFSAEFPKEGPSILRIQQVVRGDSAAYFCASSVRRDFANEQFFGPGTRLTVL.

The chain recombines TRBV10-3 with TRBJ2-5; D could derive from TRBD1 or TRBD2 (6 bases each). The CDR3 spans 19 residues. Germline CDR1 ENHRY, CDR2 SYGVKD. V was clipped by 0 bases and J by 3 bases, with 23 bases between them. This CDR3 is CAISESTVLFRGREETQYF. CDR3 nucleotide sequence: TGTGCCATCAGTGAGTCGACTGTCTTGTTCCGGGGGCGAGAAGAGACCCAGTACTTC.

The gene calls are TRBV5-1 and TRBJ2-2, with D perhaps matching TRBD1 (6 bases). Trimming left V 4 bases short and J 6 bases short, with 13 bases between. CDR1 and CDR2 (germline): SGHRS, YFSETQ. The CDR3 length is 14 residues. The CDR3 nucleotides are TGCGCCAGCAGCGCAGGGGTAAGCGCCGGGGAGCTGTTTTTT. This gives the protein CASSAGVSAGELFF. Together with reference TRBV5-1 and TRBJ2-2, the CDR3 gives the full variable domain: KAGVTQTPRYLIKTRGQQVTLSCSPISGHRSVSWYQQTPGQGLQFLFEYFSETQRNKGNFPGRFSGRQFSNSRSEMNVSTLELGDSALYLCASSAGVSAGELFFGEGSRLTVL.